Presented here are 8 T cell receptor beta chains from one specimen sequenced in a study of cytomegalovirus exposure and HLA in healthy donors. The PCR was carried out with 60 Vbeta primers and 13 Jbeta primers. Repertoires were generated with immunoSEQ multiplex PCR, while TCRdb's copy carries only in-frame clones and drops some. The table lists 200,000 or so clones, roughly four fifths of them singletons. The material sequenced was PBMCs. Receptors were obtained from a boy aged 2-15 years in good health and CMV-seronegative.

The chain uses TRBV9 and TRBJ2-7; 11 bases are shared with TRBD1. The trim removed 3 bases at V and 8 bases at J, leaving 7 bases unmatched. The CDR3 loop spans 14 amino acids. The V gene's germline CDR1 is SGDLS and CDR2 YYNGEE. CDR3 sequence reads: CASSGEGTGGKQYF. DNA of the CDR3: TGTGCCAGCAGCGGAGAGGGGACAGGGGGTAAGCAGTACTTC.

V gene TRBV7-9 combines with J gene TRBJ1-1; 10 bases agree with TRBD1. J lost 6 bases, V lost 4 bases, and 11 bases had no gene match. Germline CDR1 SEHNR, CDR2 FQNEAQ (reference sequence). The CDR3 consists of 16 residues. Here the CDR3 DNA reads TGTGCCAGCAGCTCTGAGACAGGGGGCGTTTTGGCTGAAGCTTTCTTT. It translates to CASSSETGGVLAEAFF.

The chain joins TRBV7-3 to TRBJ2-5; possibly TRBD2 for D (5 bases). Germline V CDR1 and CDR2: SGHTA, FQGTGA. This CDR3 is 15 amino acids long. Trimming took off 5 bases at V and 2 bases at J, with 15 bases between the two ends. The CDR3 coding sequence is TGTGCCAGCAGCCCTCCGGACTTTACTCAAGAGACCCAGTACTTC. Translated, it gives CASSPPDFTQETQYF.

The V and J genes are TRBV10-3 and TRBJ1-1, with TRBD1 matching 7 bases. V shed 4 bases, J shed 5 bases, and the junction held 10 bases outside the gene matches. Germline values: CDR1 ENHRY, CDR2 SYGVKD. The CDR3 is made up of 15 amino acids. The CDR3 protein is CAISAPQTDRTEAFF. DNA for the CDR3: TGTGCCATCAGTGCCCCTCAGACGGACAGGACTGAAGCTTTCTTT.

The V and J genes are TRBV4-2 and TRBJ2-3; 12 bases match TRBD2. The germline gives CDR1 LGHNA, CDR2 YNFKEQ. The trim removed 1 base at V and 2 bases at J, leaving 7 bases unmatched. The CDR3 runs 18 residues. The CDR3 here is CASSQVLAGGRNTDTQYF. CDR3 in DNA: TGTGCCAGCAGCCAAGTGCTAGCGGGGGGGCGTAACACAGATACGCAGTATTTT.

The chain recombines TRBV15 with TRBJ1-3; D perhaps matches TRBD1 (5 bases). Trimming removed 5 bases at V and 9 bases at J, with 14 bases between. The CDR3 is 13 amino acids. The germline gives CDR1 LNHNV, CDR2 YYDKDF (reference sequence). CDR3 in DNA: TGTGCCACCAGCCTACCCCTCCAGGGCACCATATATTTT. Translated: CATSLPLQGTIYF.

This chain uses TRBV7-2 with TRBJ2-7; 7 nucleotides match TRBD2. Germline-derived CDR1 and CDR2 are SGHTA and FQGNSA. V lost 10 bases, J lost 2 bases, and 8 bases stayed unmatched. The CDR3 length is 13 residues. The CDR3 region is CAIDLGGTYEQYF. As DNA, the CDR3 is TGTGCCATCGACCTCGGGGGGACCTACGAGCAGTACTTC.

This clone appeared once. This chain links TRBV9 with TRBJ1-1; D ambiguous. The V end lost 2 bases, the J end lost 3 bases, and 8 bases lay between the germline ends. This CDR3 is 13 amino acids long. Germline V gene sequence: CDR1 SGDLS, CDR2 YYNGEE. DNA for the CDR3: TGTGCCAGCAGCGTGGAGGTAGACACTGAAGCTTTCTTT. Encoded protein: CASSVEVDTEAFF.